Listed here are 30 T cell receptor beta chains from one sample, sequenced in a study of T-cell reconstitution after alpha-beta-depleted transplantation in children. Construction of the TCRbeta library involved unique molecular identifiers. MiXCR was run by TCRdb on the PCR reads, yielding one entry per CDR3 protein. The table has about 540,000 distinct CDR3 sequences, roughly 18% seen once. The sequences come from PBMCs from the stem cell graft donor, collected from the stem cell graft. These receptors all come from a human donor who donated a stem cell graft to a child with acute lymphoblastic leukemia.

V and J are TRBV5-1 and TRBJ2-1; 10 bases line up with TRBD1. CDR3 length: 15 amino acids. Germline CDR1 reads SGHRS; CDR2 reads YFSETQ. With V trimmed by 3 bases and J by 6 bases, 6 bases remained unmatched. CDR3 residues: CASSSGQGVGNEQFF. The DNA for the CDR3 is TGCGCCAGCAGCTCTGGACAGGGGGTGGGCAATGAGCAGTTCTTC.

This sequence joins TRBV18 and TRBJ2-2; 8 nucleotides line up with TRBD2. Germline V CDR1 and CDR2: KGHSH, LQKENI. Trimming removed 3 bases from V and 3 bases from J; junction bases left unmatched: 6. The CDR3 runs to 16 residues. The CDR3 reads CASSPAGGRYTGELFF. The CDR3 DNA is TGTGCCAGCTCACCGGCGGGGGGCCGGTACACCGGGGAGCTGTTTTTT.

This clonotype has more than one count but fewer than ten. This sequence joins TRBV7-8 and TRBJ2-1; D unclear. Germline CDR1 is SGHVS and CDR2 is FQNEAQ. The CDR3 extends over 15 amino acids. Between the trimmed V and J ends, which lost 1 base and 12 bases, there was a span of 19 bases. The CDR3: CASSLDPPRASVQFF. The CDR3 nucleotides read TGTGCCAGCAGCTTAGATCCCCCACGGGCTAGTGTGCAGTTCTTC.

The chain is built from TRBV5-4 and TRBJ1-2, with no clear D. The ends were cut back, 0 bases at V and 4 bases at J, with 16 bases in the middle. Germline loops: CDR1 SGHNT, CDR2 YYREEE (reference sequence). This CDR3 is 16 amino acids long. The chain's CDR3 is CASSLALRRSGYGYTF. The DNA for the CDR3 is TGTGCCAGCAGCTTGGCCCTGAGGAGAAGTGGCTATGGCTACACCTTC.

The chain carries TRBV3-1 and TRBJ2-5, with TRBD1 identical over 7 bases. Trimming at V came to 4 bases and at J to 5 bases, leaving 7 bases not matched to a gene. Germline V gives CDR1 LGHDT, CDR2 YNNKEL (reference sequence). The CDR3 covers 14 residues. As DNA, the CDR3 is TGTGCCAGCAGCCGGGACAGCAGAGCGGAGACCCAGTACTTC. Residues: CASSRDSRAETQYF.

The rearrangement uses TRBV20-1 and TRBJ1-4; D might be TRBD1 (5 bases). The CDR3 spans 13 residues. With 5 bases removed from V and 7 bases from J, the gap between germline ends came to 14 bases. Germline lookup yields CDR1 DFQATT and CDR2 SNEGSKA (reference sequence). This chain's CDR3 is CSAPGEGREKLFF. The CDR3 coding sequence is TGCAGTGCTCCGGGTGAGGGGCGTGAAAAACTGTTTTTT.

This clonotype has a handful of counts. V and J are TRBV12-3 or TRBV12-4 and TRBJ2-2; D unclear. The CDR3 length is 13 residues. Deletions cut 6 bases from V and 6 bases from J, with 11 bases between. This chain's CDR3 is CASSFTGAGELFF. In nucleotides, the CDR3 is TGTGCCAGCAGCTTCACTGGCGCCGGGGAGCTGTTTTTT.

This clonotype has more than one count but fewer than ten. This chain uses TRBV5-1 with TRBJ2-3, with D possibly being TRBD2 (5 bases). CDR3 length: 17 amino acids. CDR1 and CDR2 (germline): SGHRS, YFSETQ. V lost 0 bases to trimming and J lost 2 bases, with 16 bases between them. CDR3 region: CASSLDPAVPITDTQYF. The DNA of the CDR3 is TGCGCCAGCAGCTTGGACCCAGCGGTACCTATCACAGATACGCAGTATTTT.

This clonotype turned up a few times. The genes are TRBV12-3 or TRBV12-4 and TRBJ2-1; 12 nucleotides align to TRBD2. CDR3 length: 15 residues. The J segment lost 9 bases and the V segment lost 5 bases, leaving 8 bases of the junction unmatched. The CDR3 here is CASSLTSGRPGEQFF. CDR3 bases: TGTGCCAGCAGTCTAACTAGCGGGAGGCCCGGTGAGCAGTTCTTC.

This clonotype has just a few counts. The J gene is TRBJ2-1, the V gene TRBV2; 11 nucleotides line up with TRBD2. The trim removed 3 bases at V and 3 bases at J, leaving 7 bases unmatched. Germline CDR1 and CDR2: SNHLY and FYNNEI. This CDR3 has 17 residues. The CDR3 here is CASSDSDSGRDYNEQFF. CDR3 DNA sequence: TGTGCCAGCAGTGATTCCGATAGCGGGAGGGACTACAATGAGCAGTTCTTC.

This chain links TRBV12-3 or TRBV12-4 with TRBJ2-1, with 12 bases fitting TRBD2. J gave up 8 bases and V 5 bases, and 7 bases lay outside the gene matches. The CDR3 covers 15 residues. The CDR3 sequence is CASSQRTSGAYEQFF. Written as DNA, the CDR3 is TGTGCCAGCAGTCAGCGGACTAGCGGGGCATATGAGCAGTTCTTC.

The table lists this clonotype with a few counts. The chain joins TRBV9 to TRBJ1-1, with a possible D match to TRBD1 (5 bases). Germline assignment: CDR1 SGDLS and CDR2 YYNGEE. The V end was cut by 0 bases, the J end by 0 bases, with 6 bases between. CDR3 size: 14 residues. The DNA of the CDR3 is TGTGCCAGCAGCGTAGAGGGGCTGAACACTGAAGCTTTCTTT. Translated: CASSVEGLNTEAFF. The whole variable domain, filled in from reference TRBV9 and TRBJ1-1, reads DSGVTQTPKHLITATGQRVTLRCSPRSGDLSVYWYQQSLDQGLQFLIQYYNGEERAKGNILERFSAQQFPDLHSELNLSSLELGDSALYFCASSVEGLNTEAFFGQGTRLTVV.

This clonotype appeared a few times. This chain's CDR3 is CASSYPGLVYNEQFF. CDR3 coding DNA: TGTGCCAGCAGTTACCCGGGACTAGTCTACAATGAGCAGTTCTTC. V gene TRBV25-1 combines with J gene TRBJ2-1, with 8 bases aligning to TRBD2. Per germline, CDR1 MGHDK and CDR2 SYGVNS. This CDR3 contains 15 residues. With V trimmed by 5 bases and J by 3 bases, 6 bases remained unmatched.

This clonotype was picked up a small number of times. The gene calls are TRBV12-3 or TRBV12-4 and TRBJ2-1, with TRBD2 matching over 8 bases. J was trimmed by 0 bases and V by 3 bases; bases with no gene match: 10. CDR3 size: 18 residues. The CDR3 bases are TGTGCCAGCAGTTTCCGGTTTAGCGGGGTCAACTCCTACAATGAGCAGTTCTTC. Translating it yields CASSFRFSGVNSYNEQFF.

The chain is built from TRBV5-1 and TRBJ2-7; weak D call: TRBD2 (5 bases). Germline loops: CDR1 SGHRS, CDR2 YFSETQ. Trimming cost V 1 base and J 5 bases, with 13 bases left between them. The CDR3 consists of 14 residues. This CDR3 reads CASSLRGSRNEQYF. CDR3 nucleotide sequence: TGCGCCAGCAGCTTGCGGGGTAGTAGAAACGAGCAGTACTTC.

Only a few counts were recorded for this clonotype. V gene TRBV25-1 combines with J gene TRBJ1-1, with a possible D match to TRBD1 (6 bases). The CDR3 is 13 residues long. The germline gives CDR1 MGHDK, CDR2 SYGVNS. The ends were cut back, 11 bases at V and 4 bases at J, with 17 bases in the middle. CDR3 sequence: CAAGPGVVTEAFF. The CDR3 DNA follows: TGTGCCGCCGGACCAGGGGTCGTCACTGAAGCTTTCTTT.

There are a few counts of this clonotype. This rearrangement joins TRBV12-3 or TRBV12-4 to TRBJ2-7; tentative D call: TRBD1 (5 bases). The CDR3 is made up of 16 amino acids. The ends were cut back, 1 base at V and 3 bases at J, with 16 bases in the middle. The CDR3 is CASSLVGRLENYEQYF. In nucleotides, the CDR3 is TGTGCCAGCAGTTTAGTGGGGCGACTCGAAAACTACGAGCAGTACTTC.

This clonotype appeared many times. The chain carries TRBV12-3 or TRBV12-4 and TRBJ2-7; the D is unclear. V was trimmed by 4 bases and J by 0 bases, leaving 7 bases between them. The CDR3 consists of 13 residues. In DNA, the CDR3 is TGTGCCAGCAGTTGGGGTACCTCCTACGAGCAGTACTTC. The encoded protein is CASSWGTSYEQYF.

The rearrangement links TRBV4-1 to TRBJ2-7, with D unresolved. The V and J ends lost 1 base and 5 bases respectively, with 12 bases between them. Germline assignment: CDR1 MGHRA and CDR2 YSYEKL. This CDR3 spans 14 amino acids. CDR3 nucleotide sequence: TGCGCCAGCAGCCAAGTAGATGGGCCCCACGAGCAGTACTTC. Its translation: CASSQVDGPHEQYF.

The V call is TRBV29-1, the J call TRBJ2-3; D might be TRBD2 (5 bases). Germline CDR1 SQVTM, CDR2 ANQGSEA. The CDR3 is 18 residues long. V was shortened by 1 base and J by 4 bases, with 24 bases between the two germline ends. DNA of the CDR3: TGCAGCGTTGAAGGACCCCCCGTAGGCGTTGAGCGGTCAGATACGCAGTATTTT. Its translation: CSVEGPPVGVERSDTQYF.

There are a few counts of this clonotype. This chain links TRBV5-1 with TRBJ2-7, with TRBD2 matching over 12 bases. The CDR3 is 16 amino acids. From germline, CDR1 is SGHRS and CDR2 YFSETQ. The ends lost 4 bases at V and 3 bases at J; junction bases unmatched: 8. Written as DNA, the CDR3 is TGCGCCAGCAGCGCCAGACTAGCGGGGGCCGTCTACGAGCAGTACTTC. Encoded protein: CASSARLAGAVYEQYF.

The genes are TRBV12-3 or TRBV12-4 and TRBJ2-7; TRBD2 agrees at 8 bases. CDR3 size: 16 residues. Trimming removed 7 bases from V and 4 bases from J; junction bases left unmatched: 15. The CDR3 DNA reads as TGTGCCAGCACCGCCGGGGGCGGGAGGCTGGGGTACGAGCAGTACTTC. Protein: CASTAGGGRLGYEQYF.

The J gene is TRBJ2-3, the V gene TRBV12-3 or TRBV12-4; TRBD2 aligns across 7 bases. The CDR3 is made up of 16 amino acids. Trimming removed 7 bases from V and 1 base from J; junction bases left unmatched: 11. CDR3 DNA: TGTGCCAGCACCACTACCCAGCGGGGCGGCACAGATACGCAGTATTTT. Translated, it gives CASTTTQRGGTDTQYF.

V usage is TRBV5-1 and J usage is TRBJ2-7; perhaps TRBD2 as D (6 bases). Germline V CDR1 and CDR2: SGHRS, YFSETQ. The CDR3 consists of 15 residues. With 1 base removed from V and 2 bases from J, the gap between germline ends came to 13 bases. The CDR3 region has the DNA TGCGCCAGCAGCTTGAATGTCGGGAGAACCTACGAGCAGTACTTC. The encoded protein is CASSLNVGRTYEQYF.

The rearrangement links TRBV12-3 or TRBV12-4 to TRBJ2-2; TRBD2 aligns across 9 bases. This CDR3 is 17 amino acids long. V lost 2 bases and J lost 2; bases outside the gene matches: 6. The CDR3 loop reads CASSLTGAGGNTGELFF. CDR3 DNA sequence: TGTGCCAGCAGTTTAACCGGAGCGGGAGGAAACACCGGGGAGCTGTTTTTT.

This chain uses TRBV6-1 with TRBJ2-2; 8 bases fit TRBD2. The length of the CDR3 is 15 residues. With V trimmed by 6 bases and J by 6 bases, 9 bases remained unmatched. CDR1 is MNHNS and CDR2 is SASEGT in the germline V gene. CDR3 residues: CASRPGTRRPGELFF. Written as DNA, the CDR3 is TGTGCCAGCAGGCCCGGGACTAGGAGACCCGGGGAGCTGTTTTTT.

The chain combines TRBV3-1 with TRBJ1-1; D is perhaps TRBD1 (5 bases). V was clipped by 11 bases and J by 10 bases, with 17 bases between them. Germline lookup yields CDR1 LGHDT and CDR2 YNNKEL (reference sequence). This CDR3 contains 11 residues. CDR3 coding DNA: TGTGCCGCTGGGACCTCTCGGTTAGCTTTCTTT. Protein: CAAGTSRLAFF. Variable domain in full (rest from reference TRBV3-1 and TRBJ1-1): DTAVSQTPKYLVTQMGNDKSIKCEQNLGHDTMYWYKQDSKKFLKIMFSYNNKELIINETVPNRFSPKSPDKAHLNLHINSLELGDSAVYFCAAGTSRLAFFGQGTRLTVV.

The sample holds a few counts of this clonotype. V usage is TRBV28 and J usage is TRBJ2-5; D is perhaps TRBD1 (6 bases). Germline lookup yields CDR1 MDHEN and CDR2 SYDVKM. The CDR3 loop spans 14 amino acids. V gave up 6 bases and J gave up 2 bases, with 13 bases separating them. As DNA, the CDR3 is TGTGCCAGCAGGGGGACACCACGACAAGAGACCCAGTACTTC. Its protein is CASRGTPRQETQYF.

This chain connects TRBV18 to TRBJ1-5, with D hard to call. V was pared by 4 bases and J by 3 bases, with 19 bases between. The CDR3 has 17 residues. Looked up from germline, CDR1 is KGHSH and CDR2 is LQKENI. CDR3 sequence (DNA): TGTGCCAGCTCACTCCACGGAGGACTTAGCAACAATCAGCCCCAGCATTTT. Translation: CASSLHGGLSNNQPQHF.

The rearrangement uses TRBV29-1 and TRBJ1-2, with D hard to call. Trimming stripped 8 bases from V and 3 bases from J, with 13 bases between. Germline CDR1 is SQVTM and CDR2 is ANQGSEA. The length of the CDR3 is 12 residues. CDR3 DNA: TGCAGCATAGTCCGGACTGACTATGGCTACACCTTC. This encodes CSIVRTDYGYTF.